The rows below give T cell receptor beta chains drawn from one sample of a study of blood T cell repertoires in COVID-19. Libraries were prepared by immunoSEQ multiplex PCR; TCRdb keeps only in-frame clonotypes and omits some of them. The data contain approximately 70,000 clones, around nine tenths of them seen just once; the ten biggest clones take up about 5.1%. The sequenced sample was peripheral blood. The receptors here all came from a woman younger than 30 with acute or convalescent COVID-19. Each CDR3 is given with its conserved first and last residue. A row's size may be missing; if present it is once, few, many or a size class.

j_call clone_size v_call cdr3_aa
TRBJ2-3 . TRBV5-6 CASSLAGQDTQYF
TRBJ1-5 . TRBV27 CAAGQGGQPQHF
TRBJ2-7 . TRBV6-5 CASSVGVAEDYEQYF
TRBJ1-5 . TRBV19 CASSKGDQGNQPQHF
TRBJ1-6 . TRBV5-4 CASSRTSTGDSPLHF
TRBJ2-5 . TRBV27 CASSFLAGTSEGETQYF
TRBJ1-1 . TRBV18 CASSPLGTGLNTEAFF
TRBJ2-7 . TRBV2 CASSEQGEAYEQYF
TRBJ2-1 . TRBV4-1 CASRETSGGAYNEQFF
TRBJ2-1 once TRBV18 CASSRGTGRPNEQFF
TRBJ1-2 . TRBV19 CASSIGTGSLVNYGYTF
TRBJ2-1 once TRBV7-6 CASSLSNEQFF
TRBJ2-7 . TRBV20-1 CSVPSAYEQYF
TRBJ1-4 . TRBV2 CASRERQGTNEKLFF
TRBJ1-5 . TRBV7-8 CASSKAQGGPSNQPQHF
TRBJ2-2 . TRBV7-6 CASSPRRTGLTGELFF
TRBJ1-6 . TRBV2 CASSYKRVWAENSPLHF
TRBJ2-3 . TRBV11-2 CASSQNSGGTDTQYF
TRBJ1-6 once TRBV6-6 CASSYSTGTDNSPLHF
TRBJ2-1 . TRBV7-2 CASSLYPGTSGYNEQFF
TRBJ2-1 . TRBV4-3 CASSQDFHGGNEQFF
TRBJ2-1 . TRBV27 CASKPQRQGRYYNEQFF
TRBJ1-4 . TRBV5-6 CASSLRTGVREKLFF
TRBJ2-7 . TRBV6-4 CASSEKDRGRF
TRBJ1-2 . TRBV30 CAWSVSSGFYGYTF
TRBJ1-3 . TRBV5-8 CASSPPWGGTGNTIYF
TRBJ2-7 . TRBV28 CAKMRRLAGEQYF
TRBJ1-5 . TRBV28 CASSPRVPGWAGGGSNQPQHF
TRBJ2-7 . TRBV7-2 CASSPRGIGSYEQYF
TRBJ1-6 . TRBV30 CAWGGTANSPLHF
TRBJ1-4 . TRBV24-1 CATSDGAGSREKLFF
TRBJ2-1 . TRBV11-2 CASSLDPSLTRYNEQFF
TRBJ2-7 . TRBV5-4 CASSPTGLLSVNEQYF
TRBJ1-1 . TRBV28 CASSFPSNTEAFF
TRBJ2-5 . TRBV18 CASSPLVSRSQETQYF
TRBJ2-5 . TRBV6-6 CASSSTGQETQYF
TRBJ1-2 . TRBV2 CASSILGGSGYTF